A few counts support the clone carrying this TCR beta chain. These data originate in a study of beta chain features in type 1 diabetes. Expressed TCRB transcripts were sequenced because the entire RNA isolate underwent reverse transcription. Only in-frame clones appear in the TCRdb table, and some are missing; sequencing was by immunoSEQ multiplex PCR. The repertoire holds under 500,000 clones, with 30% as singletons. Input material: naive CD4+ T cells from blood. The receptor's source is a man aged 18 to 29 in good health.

CDR3: CASSYWASGSAREQFF. In nucleotides, the CDR3 is TGTGCCAGCAGTTACTGGGCTAGCGGGAGTGCCCGTGAGCAGTTCTTC. This chain links TRBV6-5 with TRBJ2-1, with TRBD2 matching over 10 bases. Trimming removed 1 base from V and 9 bases from J; junction bases left unmatched: 9. This CDR3 has 16 residues. The germline gives CDR1 MNHEY, CDR2 SVGAGI.